These 25 T cell receptor beta chains share one sample of origin, sequenced in a study of blood T cell repertoires in COVID-19. Some clones are missing from TCRdb's copy, which holds only in-frame ones; the method was immunoSEQ multiplex PCR. The profile shows 30,000 to 35,000 clones, over 80% of them singletons. Sequencing was carried out using peripheral blood. The receptors shown here come from a man aged 80 or over with active COVID-19.

The rearrangement links TRBV19 to TRBJ2-7, with a possible D match to TRBD2 (5 bases). The germline V gene encodes CDR1 LNHDA and CDR2 SQIVND (reference sequence). The CDR3 spans 14 residues. V shed 0 bases and J shed 3 bases, with 9 bases lying between them. The CDR3 loop reads CASSIDLGDYEQYF. CDR3 nucleotide sequence: TGTGCCAGTAGTATAGATCTGGGAGACTACGAGCAGTACTTC.

The chain combines TRBV24-1 with TRBJ2-3; D remains unclear. The CDR3 loop spans 13 amino acids. V lost 0 bases, J lost 2 bases, and 2 bases lay in between. The germline CDR1 and CDR2 sequences are KGHDR and SFDVKD. CDR3 DNA: TGTGCCACCAGTGATTTGCTCACAGATACGCAGTATTTT. Translated, it gives CATSDLLTDTQYF.

The chain joins TRBV19 to TRBJ2-3; 9 bases are shared with TRBD2. Germline-derived CDR1 and CDR2 are LNHDA and SQIVND (reference sequence). V was clipped by 7 bases and J by 2 bases; unmatched bases: 13. The CDR3 runs 17 residues. Written as DNA, the CDR3 is TGTGCCAGTACGGCTCAAAAGACTAGCGGACTCACAGATACGCAGTATTTT. Translated: CASTAQKTSGLTDTQYF.

J is TRBJ2-3 and V is TRBV18; 7 bases are a match to TRBD1. Germline V gene lookup returns CDR1 KGHSH and CDR2 LQKENI. V shed 0 bases and J 2 bases; nucleotides not matched to a gene: 5. CDR3 length: 16 amino acids. This CDR3 is CASSPPTGRLTDTQYF. Here the CDR3 DNA reads TGTGCCAGCTCACCACCGACAGGGAGACTCACAGATACGCAGTATTTT.

This clone turned up a few times. This chain joins TRBV28 and TRBJ2-3; no definite D call. CDR3 length: 13 residues. V was cut by 2 bases and J by 2 bases, with 5 bases left in between. Germline V gene lookup returns CDR1 MDHEN and CDR2 SYDVKM. The CDR3 loop reads CASSLVITDTQYF. Here the CDR3 DNA reads TGTGCCAGCAGTTTAGTCATCACAGATACGCAGTATTTT.

The J gene is TRBJ2-7, the V gene TRBV28; 7 bases map to TRBD2. This CDR3 has 15 amino acids. V dropped 5 bases and J dropped 2; count of bases not matched to a gene: 9. Germline V lookup: CDR1 MDHEN, CDR2 SYDVKM. The CDR3 region has the DNA TGTGCCAGCAGTACTAGCCTGGCGGGAGCCTACGAGCAGTACTTC. It translates to CASSTSLAGAYEQYF.

The rearrangement joins TRBV7-9 to TRBJ2-2, with D maybe TRBD2 (5 bases). V was shortened by 2 bases and J by 2 bases, with 12 bases between the two germline ends. CDR3 length: 16 residues. In germline, CDR1 is SEHNR, CDR2 FQNEAQ (reference sequence). CDR3 region: CASSLIGVRNTGELFF. The CDR3 nucleotides read TGTGCCAGCAGCTTAATCGGGGTTAGAAACACCGGGGAGCTGTTTTTT.

CDR3 DNA sequence: TGTGCCAGCAGCCCGACAGGGCACGAGACCCAGTACTTC. This codes for CASSPTGHETQYF. V usage is TRBV11-2 and J usage is TRBJ2-5; TRBD1 aligns across 7 bases. The CDR3 contains 13 residues. CDR1 SGHAT and CDR2 FQNNGV come from the germline V gene. V was pared by 5 bases and J by 5 bases, with 5 bases of the junction left unmatched.

This clone was seen a single time. The chain couples TRBV5-4 to TRBJ2-1; no reliable D call. This CDR3 has 12 amino acids. The germline V gene encodes CDR1 SGHNT and CDR2 YYREEE (reference sequence). The germline V and J ends were trimmed by 3 bases and 9 bases, with 10 bases remaining between them. The CDR3 sequence is CASSSQFGEQFF. The CDR3 nucleotides read TGTGCCAGCAGCTCACAGTTTGGTGAGCAGTTCTTC.

The chain has TRBV6-5 and TRBJ2-3, with 9 bases matching TRBD1. V lost 3 bases to trimming and J lost 9 bases; unmatched junction nucleotides: 4. There are 13 residues in the CDR3. Germline lookup yields CDR1 MNHEY and CDR2 SVGAGI. CDR3 DNA: TGTGCCAGCAGTTATGGACAGGGGTGGACGCAGTATTTT. It translates to CASSYGQGWTQYF.

The J gene is TRBJ2-3, the V gene TRBV24-1; 10 bases align to TRBD1. Germline CDR1 and CDR2: KGHDR and SFDVKD. V lost 8 bases to trimming and J lost 5 bases; unmatched junction nucleotides: 3. The CDR3 covers 13 residues. CDR3 sequence (DNA): TGTGCCACCAAGGGGACAGGGGAAGATACGCAGTATTTT. Residues: CATKGTGEDTQYF.

This clone was seen once. The J gene is TRBJ2-6, the V gene TRBV6-6; 7 nucleotides agree with TRBD1. Trimming at V came to 5 bases and at J to 0 bases, leaving 16 bases not matched to a gene. Germline CDR1 MNHNY, CDR2 SVGAGI (reference sequence). The CDR3 covers 20 residues. Written as DNA, the CDR3 is TGTGCCAGCAGTCGTGGACCCCCGGGACAGTCGACCTCTGGGGCCAACGTCCTGACTTTC. The encoded protein is CASSRGPPGQSTSGANVLTF.

The chain uses TRBV2 and TRBJ2-2, with 8 bases aligning to TRBD2. Trimming removed 4 bases from V and 4 bases from J; junction bases left unmatched: 2. CDR3 size: 14 residues. The germline gives CDR1 SNHLY, CDR2 FYNNEI. As DNA, the CDR3 is TGTGCCAGCAGTGGAAGCGGGAGCACCGGGGAGCTGTTTTTT. As protein: CASSGSGSTGELFF. Supplemented by reference TRBV2 and TRBJ2-2, the full variable domain reads EPEVTQTPSHQVTQMGQEVILRCVPISNHLYFYWYRQILGQKVEFLVSFYNNEISEKSEIFDDQFSVERPDGSNFTLKIRSTKLEDSAMYFCASSGSGSTGELFFGEGSRLTVL.

V usage is TRBV5-4 and J usage is TRBJ2-5; TRBD2 might be the D (7 bases). V dropped 4 bases and J dropped 5 bases, with 18 bases sitting between them. CDR3 size: 15 residues. Germline V CDR1 and CDR2: SGHNT, YYREEE (reference sequence). The CDR3 DNA is TGTGCCAGCAGCCTGATGGGGGGGCGAGGGGAGACCCAGTACTTC. Translation: CASSLMGGRGETQYF.

The chain recombines TRBV19 with TRBJ2-2; 7 bases are shared with TRBD2. The CDR3 consists of 14 residues. Germline V gives CDR1 LNHDA, CDR2 SQIVND (reference sequence). J lost 0 bases, V lost 9 bases, and 4 bases had no gene match. Written as DNA, the CDR3 is TGTGCCAGCCACACTAGCGCGAACACCGGGGAGCTGTTTTTT. This gives the protein CASHTSANTGELFF.

The chain uses TRBV7-2 and TRBJ2-6; D unclear. This CDR3 is 16 amino acids long. The V end lost 5 bases, the J end lost 2 bases, and 13 bases lay between the germline ends. The germline V gene encodes CDR1 SGHTA and CDR2 FQGNSA. CDR3 region: CASSPEVLAGANVLTF. CDR3 nucleotide sequence: TGTGCCAGCAGCCCAGAGGTGTTGGCTGGGGCCAACGTCCTGACTTTC.

This chain connects TRBV7-2 to TRBJ1-5, with TRBD1 as a possible D gene (6 bases). Trimming took 3 bases from V and 4 from J, leaving 19 bases between them. The CDR3 is 17 residues long. Germline CDR1 reads SGHTA; CDR2 reads FQGNSA. Here the CDR3 reads CASSFGGAGQMNQPQHF. CDR3 coding DNA: TGTGCCAGCAGCTTCGGGGGGGCGGGACAAATGAATCAGCCCCAGCATTTT.

V is TRBV18 and J is TRBJ1-4; no clear D gene. Germline V gives CDR1 KGHSH, CDR2 LQKENI. The CDR3 is made up of 15 amino acids. V was shortened by 0 bases and J by 8 bases, with 13 bases between the two germline ends. The CDR3 sequence: CASSPPGREREKLFF. DNA of the CDR3: TGTGCCAGCTCACCACCGGGCCGAGAAAGGGAAAAACTGTTTTTT.

V usage is TRBV29-1 and J usage is TRBJ2-1, with 12 bases matching TRBD1. V dropped 4 bases and J dropped 3; count of bases not matched to a gene: 7. Germline loops: CDR1 SQVTM, CDR2 ANQGSEA. The CDR3 has 16 amino acids. For the CDR3, the DNA is TGCAGCGTTGTGCCGGGACAGGGGGCAAACTACAATGAGCAGTTCTTC. Protein: CSVVPGQGANYNEQFF.

This rearrangement joins TRBV2 to TRBJ2-5; D gene uncertain. Germline V gene sequence: CDR1 SNHLY, CDR2 FYNNEI. Deletions cut 3 bases from V and 1 base from J, with 6 bases between. This CDR3 is 13 amino acids long. The CDR3 is CASSESFQETQYF. CDR3 nucleotide sequence: TGTGCCAGCAGTGAGTCCTTCCAAGAGACCCAGTACTTC.

The chain uses TRBV18 and TRBJ2-5, with TRBD1 matching 7 bases. The CDR3 is made up of 13 amino acids. Per germline, CDR1 KGHSH and CDR2 LQKENI. Trimming at V came to 6 bases and at J to 5 bases, leaving 6 bases not matched to a gene. For the CDR3, the DNA is TGTGCCAGCTCCCCCGGACAGGTCGAGACCCAGTACTTC. It translates to CASSPGQVETQYF.

The chain joins TRBV4-1 to TRBJ1-3; TRBD1 agrees at 8 bases. Germline CDR1 MGHRA, CDR2 YSYEKL. The CDR3 extends over 19 amino acids. V dropped 0 bases and J dropped 0; count of bases not matched to a gene: 10. CDR3 in amino acids: CASSQDRRQGSPSGNTIYF. CDR3 nucleotide sequence: TGCGCCAGCAGCCAAGATCGGCGACAGGGGAGTCCCTCTGGAAACACCATATATTTT.

The genes are TRBV9 and TRBJ2-3; a weak D match, TRBD1 (5 bases). CDR3 size: 11 residues. V was pared by 8 bases and J by 8 bases, with 12 bases between. CDR1 is SGDLS, CDR2 YYNGEE, per germline. CDR3 amino acids: CASGARATQYF. CDR3 nucleotide sequence: TGTGCCAGTGGGGCCCGAGCTACGCAGTATTTT. The whole variable domain, remainder taken from reference TRBV9 and TRBJ2-3, is DSGVTQTPKHLITATGQRVTLRCSPRSGDLSVYWYQQSLDQGLQFLIQYYNGEERAKGNILERFSAQQFPDLHSELNLSSLELGDSALYFCASGARATQYFGPGTRLTVL.

This chain links TRBV7-9 with TRBJ1-2; 7 nucleotides align to TRBD1. Germline V gene data show CDR1 as SEHNR and CDR2 as FQNEAQ (reference sequence). This CDR3 has 14 residues. V gave up 0 bases and J gave up 12 bases; unmatched junction bases: 10. In nucleotides, the CDR3 is TGTGCCAGCAGCTTAGCGCAGGGGACAGTCTTAAACACCTTC. This encodes CASSLAQGTVLNTF.

The rearrangement joins TRBV7-2 to TRBJ2-6, with a possible D match to TRBD2 (5 bases). Trimming removed 1 base at V and 0 bases at J, with 13 bases between. This CDR3 is 18 amino acids long. Germline V lookup: CDR1 SGHTA, CDR2 FQGNSA. The DNA of the CDR3 is TGTGCCAGCAGCTTAGAGCGGTACTTAAGCTCTGGGGCCAACGTCCTGACTTTC. This sequence encodes CASSLERYLSSGANVLTF.